Each of the 5 T cell receptor beta chains below was sequenced from the same sample in a study of post-analysis software for immune sequencing data (dated by TCRdb to the mid-2010s). Library construction relied on PCR. Reads for this sample came from an Illumina HiSeq 2500. Unique molecular identifiers were incorporated into TCR beta cDNA libraries to reduce PCR and sequencing biases. In TCRdb, the public reads were trimmed at Q25 with fastp and aligned with MiXCR, with productive beta chains retained. Each entry merges the rows of one CDR3 protein and shows their most common DNA and genes. This sample has 350,000 to 450,000 distinct CDR3 sequences in its table, and less than 40% of those were observed once. 13% of the sample is in the top ten clones. The study at large found these results: Patients showed significantly higher frequencies than controls for a handful of TRBV segments, among them TRBV5-6, TRBV5-1 and TRBV20-1.

No antigen has been identified for these receptors. The sample comprised blood. The receptors shown here come from a girl aged 10 to 17 with multiple sclerosis.

The chain uses TRBV5-1 and TRBJ1-1, with 7 positions matching TRBD1. This CDR3 contains 13 residues. From germline, CDR1 is SGHRS and CDR2 YFSETQ. V shed 6 bases and J 3 bases; nucleotides not matched to a gene: 5. The CDR3 DNA reads as TGCGCCAGCACTACAGGACAGGACACTGAAGCTTTCTTT. Residues: CASTTGQDTEAFF.

This clonotype turned up a few times. The chain links TRBV4-3 to TRBJ1-2; 8 bases align to TRBD1. Trimming took 0 bases from V and 3 from J; bases not matched to a gene: 3. The CDR3 has 15 residues. In germline, CDR1 is LGHNA, CDR2 YSLEER. In DNA form, the CDR3 reads TGCGCCAGCAGCCAAGACGCAGGGGGCGACTATGGCTACACCTTC. Its protein is CASSQDAGGDYGYTF.

This clonotype was observed a few times. Germline is not matched at one junction end, which may reflect a read error. The CDR3 coding sequence is TGTGCCAGTGGGGCTTCCGGGGAGTTGTTTTTT. It codes for CASGASGELFF. The rearrangement links TRBV19 to TRBJ2-2, with D tentatively TRBD1 or TRBD2 (5 bases each). This CDR3 spans 11 amino acids. Germline lookup yields CDR1 LNHDA and CDR2 SQIVND (reference sequence).

This clonotype has only a few counts. The chain is built from TRBV5-1 and TRBJ1-1; no clear D gene. Between the trimmed V and J ends, which lost 4 bases and 1 base, there was a span of 11 bases. The germline CDR1 and CDR2 sequences are SGHRS and YFSETQ. This CDR3 is 14 amino acids long. The CDR3 spells CASSVQGPNTEAFF. In DNA form, the CDR3 reads TGCGCCAGCAGCGTACAAGGCCCGAACACTGAAGCTTTCTTT.

The rearrangement joins TRBV29-1 to TRBJ1-2, with D maybe TRBD1 (6 bases). CDR1 is SQVTM and CDR2 is ANQGSEA in the germline V gene. Trimming removed 7 bases from V and 1 base from J, with 13 bases in between. CDR3 size: 13 residues. This chain's CDR3 is CSATGKNNYGYTF. CDR3 bases: TGCAGCGCCACAGGGAAGAATAACTATGGCTACACCTTC.